The 16 T cell receptor beta chains below were found in one sample sequenced in a study of T cells in Graves' hyperthyroidism and ophthalmopathy. RNA transcripts yielded amplified TCR beta CDR3 regions. When the TCR CDR3 underwent first-round RT-PCR, the HTBI primer set was used. TCRdb analysed the multiplex PCR reads with MiXCR anew, one entry per CDR3 protein. The table records approximately 480,000 distinct CDR3 sequences, 20% to 25% of them present only once. Sequencing was done on a sample of blood. These receptors came from a man aged 18 to 30 with Graves' hyperthyroidism.

The CDR3: CASRPTGKGNGYTF. CDR3 DNA: TGTGCCAGCAGACCTACAGGGAAGGGAAATGGCTACACCTTC. The chain joins TRBV6-2 or TRBV6-3 to TRBJ1-2; TRBD1 is a possible D gene (6 bases). V was shortened by 6 bases and J by 6 bases, with 17 bases between the two germline ends. Germline assignment: CDR1 MNHEY and CDR2 SVGEGT. The CDR3 consists of 14 residues.

This clonotype was found many times. The J gene is TRBJ1-1, the V gene TRBV28; D ambiguous. CDR3 length: 15 amino acids. Germline loops: CDR1 MDHEN, CDR2 SYDVKM. The V and J ends lost 8 bases and 1 base respectively, with 17 bases between them. CDR3 DNA sequence: TGTGCCAGCCCAACCCCTGTAGTCCGGAACACTGAAGCTTTCTTT. Translation: CASPTPVVRNTEAFF. The whole variable domain, remainder taken from reference TRBV28 and TRBJ1-1, is DVKVTQSSRYLVKRTGEKVFLECVQDMDHENMFWYRQDPGLGLRLIYFSYDVKMKEKGDIPEGYSVSREKKERFSLILESASTNQTSMYLCASPTPVVRNTEAFFGQGTRLTVV.

In this sample, this clonotype turned up many times. This sequence joins TRBV5-1 and TRBJ1-1, with TRBD1 as a possible D gene (5 bases). Between the trimmed V and J ends, which lost 4 bases and 1 base, there was a span of 11 bases. The CDR3 spans 14 residues. Germline loops: CDR1 SGHRS, CDR2 YFSETQ. CDR3 in DNA: TGCGCCAGCAGCGACCCCGACAGGAACACTGAAGCTTTCTTT. Residues: CASSDPDRNTEAFF.

This clonotype came up many times. This chain links TRBV11-2 with TRBJ2-5; 10 bases fit TRBD1. After removal of 2 bases from V and 5 bases from J, the junction contained 5 bases not matched to a gene. Germline values: CDR1 SGHAT, CDR2 FQNNGV. CDR3 length: 15 amino acids. Here the CDR3 reads CASSLLRTGGETQYF. The DNA of the CDR3 is TGTGCCAGCAGCTTACTTCGGACAGGGGGGGAGACCCAGTACTTC. Full variable domain (remainder filled in from reference TRBV11-2 and TRBJ2-5): EAGVAQSPRYKIIEKRQSVAFWCNPISGHATLYWYQQILGQGPKLLIQFQNNGVVDDSQLPKDRFSAERLKGVDSTLKIQPAKLEDSAVYLCASSLLRTGGETQYFGPGTRLLVL.

This clonotype appeared many times. The V gene is TRBV6-5, the J gene TRBJ1-3, with 7 bases aligning to TRBD1. The CDR3 contains 17 residues. The germline gives CDR1 MNHEY, CDR2 SVGAGI. The J segment lost 3 bases and the V segment lost 0 bases, leaving 8 bases of the junction unmatched. The CDR3 sequence is CASSYSGQSGGGNTIYF. Written as DNA, the CDR3 is TGTGCCAGCAGTTACTCCGGGCAGTCAGGGGGTGGAAACACCATATATTTT.

The chain uses TRBV11-2 and TRBJ2-7, with D uncertain. The CDR3 is made up of 13 amino acids. Trimming pared 4 bases from V and 6 bases from J, leaving 13 bases between. Germline V CDR1 and CDR2: SGHAT, FQNNGV. CDR3 loop: CASSSPSLPEQYF. The CDR3 DNA is TGTGCCAGCAGCTCTCCCTCTCTCCCCGAGCAGTACTTC.

This clonotype appeared a few times. J is TRBJ2-2 and V is TRBV7-2; D is ambiguous. The CDR3 runs to 13 residues. V was trimmed by 6 bases and J by 0 bases, leaving 5 bases between them. CDR1 is SGHTA, CDR2 FQGNSA, per germline. CDR3 sequence reads: CASRFSNTGELFF. In nucleotides, the CDR3 is TGTGCCAGCAGGTTCTCGAACACCGGGGAGCTGTTTTTT.

This clonotype was seen many times. The rearrangement joins TRBV4-1 to TRBJ1-2; D is uncertain. CDR3 length: 14 amino acids. V lost 1 base, J lost 6 bases, and 12 bases lay in between. Looked up from germline, CDR1 is MGHRA and CDR2 is YSYEKL. Here the CDR3 DNA reads TGCGCCAGCAGCCAAGCGTGGGAAGGAGATGGCTACACCTTC. It is translated as CASSQAWEGDGYTF.

This clonotype was observed a single time. This chain connects TRBV12-3 or TRBV12-4 to TRBJ1-2; the D gene is possibly TRBD1 (6 bases). V lost 7 bases and J lost 3, with 18 bases in between. This CDR3 comprises 15 residues. For the CDR3, the DNA is TGTGCCAGCACACAAGCCGGGAACAGGGACTATGGCTACACCTTC. It translates to CASTQAGNRDYGYTF.

This clonotype occurred many times. The rearrangement uses TRBV19 and TRBJ1-1; 10 bases align to TRBD1. The V gene end was trimmed by 6 bases and the J gene end by 8 bases; junction bases not matched to a gene: 9. CDR3 size: 14 residues. Germline V gives CDR1 LNHDA, CDR2 SQIVND (reference sequence). The CDR3 here is CASRWGQGLTEAFF. Written as DNA, the CDR3 is TGTGCCAGTAGATGGGGACAGGGGTTAACCGAAGCTTTCTTT.

The chain recombines TRBV7-2 with TRBJ2-7; D not resolved. Between the trimmed V and J ends, which lost 5 bases and 5 bases, there was a span of 13 bases. The V gene's germline CDR1 is SGHTA and CDR2 FQGNSA. CDR3 size: 13 residues. The CDR3 coding sequence is TGTGCCAGCAGCCGGTGGCAAACCAACGAGCAGTACTTC. Residues: CASSRWQTNEQYF.

This clonotype occurred a few times. V gene TRBV19 combines with J gene TRBJ1-5; weak D call: TRBD1 (5 bases). Germline CDR1 reads LNHDA; CDR2 reads SQIVND (reference sequence). This CDR3 spans 13 amino acids. V lost 8 bases and J lost 3, with 11 bases in between. CDR3 sequence (DNA): TGTGCCAGTGGGGGAGCAGTCAATCAGCCCCAGCATTTT. This sequence encodes CASGGAVNQPQHF. Variable domain in full (rest from reference TRBV19 and TRBJ1-5): DGGITQSPKYLFRKEGQNVTLSCEQNLNHDAMYWYRQDPGQGLRLIYYSQIVNDFQKGDIAEGYSVSREKKESFPLTVTSAQKNPTAFYLCASGGAVNQPQHFGDGTRLSIL.

The chain joins TRBV11-1 to TRBJ1-1; 7 bases align to TRBD1. This CDR3 has 14 amino acids. J lost 8 bases, V lost 1 base, and 7 bases had no gene match. Germline V CDR1 and CDR2: SGHAT, FQDESV (reference sequence). Here the CDR3 reads CASSLEDRAVEAFF. The CDR3 DNA sequence: TGTGCCAGCAGCTTAGAAGACAGGGCTGTAGAAGCTTTCTTT.

V gene TRBV7-2 combines with J gene TRBJ2-5; D is unresolved. Germline values: CDR1 SGHTA, CDR2 FQGNSA. V lost 3 bases, J lost 0 bases, and 11 bases lay in between. The CDR3 spans 15 residues. CDR3 DNA: TGTGCCAGCAGCTTCCATTTGGGGAACCAAGAGACCCAGTACTTC. It codes for CASSFHLGNQETQYF. Full variable domain (remainder filled in from reference TRBV7-2 and TRBJ2-5): GAGVSQSPSNKVTEKGKDVELRCDPISGHTALYWYRQSLGQGLEFLIYFQGNSAPDKSGLPSDRFSAERTGGSVSTLTIQRTQQEDSAVYLCASSFHLGNQETQYFGPGTRLLVL.

This clonotype was picked up a small number of times. The chain joins TRBV6-1 to TRBJ1-1; no clear D gene. Germline V gene lookup returns CDR1 MNHNS and CDR2 SASEGT. V was pared by 0 bases and J by 4 bases, with 6 bases between. The CDR3 runs to 13 residues. The CDR3 bases are TGTGCCAGCAGTGAAGCGTCCATCACTGAAGCTTTCTTT. Translation: CASSEASITEAFF.

This clonotype showed up many times. V usage is TRBV2 and J usage is TRBJ1-5; a possible D gene is TRBD1 (5 bases). Germline V gene data show CDR1 as SNHLY and CDR2 as FYNNEI. The V end was cut by 7 bases, the J end by 9 bases, with 16 bases between. The CDR3 consists of 13 residues. CDR3 sequence: CASNTGPTRPQHF. DNA for the CDR3: TGTGCCAGCAATACAGGTCCTACCCGGCCCCAGCATTTT.